This TCR beta chain stems from a study of T cell responses to AZD1222 COVID-19 vaccine (dated by TCRdb to about 2021). In terms of the full investigation: A total of about 230 trial participants underwent TCR sequencing, of whom around 200 received two doses of AZD1222 and about 26 received two doses of the MenACWY control vaccine. Enrollment into the trials was organized by age into subgroups of 18-55, 56-69 and 70-plus years, and those subgroups contained roughly 160, 29 and 62 TCR-sequenced participants, respectively.

Results the study describes overall, beyond this receptor: Because no day 14 peak-response samples were available, the repertoires could be characterized only after the peak T cell response. A significant rise in spike-specific TCR breadth and depth was observed after two AZD1222 doses relative to day 0 and relative to MenACWY recipients. In the small 56-69-year group, the increase in depth fell short of significance, most likely because of low power. Participants were mostly white British and included more females than males, and it was suggested by the authors that clonal diversity may have been underestimated. Reportedly, almost half of the unique spike-specific TCRs recognized epitopes lying outside the regions that are mutated in the B.1.351 and B.1.1.7 variants. Conclusions about previously exposed vaccinees are limited because only six or seven AZD1222 recipients were SARS-CoV-2 seropositive at baseline. The vaccine-associated CD4 TCRs covered the entire spike protein, and the dominant responses fell in regions 160-218 and 743-854.

The CDR3, from cysteine to phenylalanine, totals 18 residues. Kept here is only the CDR3 DNA, which spans 54 bases and is read in frame from base 1. At the junction V is shortened by 3 bases and J by 6 bases; bases outside the gene matches: 16. The germline V gene (reference sequence) specifies LGHDT as CDR1 and YNNKEL as CDR2. Of note for this clone: What antigen it recognizes has not been identified. No qualities accompany the bases; no much larger clone lies one base away.

This specimen's time point label, interpreted: about 28 days (+/-7) after the second vaccine dose. Because spike-specific TCR depth and breadth did not differ between the two schedules, AZD1222 recipients who got a second dose at roughly 4 weeks were pooled with those who got a second dose at roughly 12 weeks. Vaccinee samples were obtained from the UK trials COV001 and COV002, which included a single-blind randomized controlled phase 2/3 trial of AZD1222 (ChAdOx1 nCoV-19) in healthy adults. For TCRbeta chain sequencing, PBMC samples from trial participants were taken at day 0 and at day 28 after the second dose. The CDR3 regions of human TCRbeta chains were analyzed by immunosequencing. Per the source publication's procedure: TCRs in the repertoires were matched against a reference library of SARS-CoV-2-specific TCRs that had been generated with the MIRA antigen-specificity platform. Breadth was defined as the fraction of unique TCRs that were SARS-CoV-2-associated. Depth was defined as the fraction of total T cells that were SARS-CoV-2-associated. Using the MIRA data, each spike-specific TCR was mapped to the spike region that the TCR reacts to and placed in a CD4 or CD8 class. Log10-transformed breadth and depth values were compared by one-way ANOVA with Sidak's multiple comparisons tests. In TCRdb, the immuneACCESS table is reduced to in-frame sequences with V and J assigned. These tables do not hold every clone; where another copy was compared, an unresolved V gene accounts for under half, and the others remain unexplained. The D gene and trimming were derived from the DNA, and the V and J assignments and clone size from that table. The sample has roughly 100,000 clones on record, 80% to 90% of them singletons. About 9.4% of the sample is taken by the ten largest.

The sequence links TRBV3-1 (or the pseudogene TRBV3-2) to TRBJ2-2, and 7 bases in between align with TRBD2. This TCR was recovered from an adult who received the AZD1222 COVID-19 vaccine. Sample: peripheral blood, taken 28 days after the second AZD1222 dose. The sequenced DNA is TGTGCCAGCAGCCAGTTTACGGTCCTAAGGCGGGGGTCCGGGGAGCTGTTTTTT. Its translation reads: CASSQFTVLRRGSGELFF.